Below are 23 T cell receptor beta chains sequenced from a single sample in a study of blood T cell repertoires in COVID-19 (dated by TCRdb to 2018 to 2020). The library came from the immunoSEQ multiplex PCR assay. In its TCRdb copy, this immuneACCESS table keeps in-frame sequences only and misses some clones. Where compared with another copy, unresolved V genes explain less than half of these, and the others have no known cause. In all, the sample holds over 300,000 clones, and roughly 87% of those were seen once. Around 6% of the sample belongs to the ten largest clones. The material sequenced was PBMCs or T cells enriched from blood (not recorded which). These receptors all come from a woman aged 25 to 39 who had recovered from COVID-19.

V usage is TRBV7-9 and J usage is TRBJ1-4; no firm D call. The CDR3 spans 12 residues. Germline V CDR1 and CDR2: SEHNR, FQNEAQ (reference sequence). V lost 5 bases and J lost 7, with 8 bases in between. The CDR3 DNA sequence: TGTGCCAGCAGCGCTCGGGTTGAAAAACTGTTTTTT. Encoded protein: CASSARVEKLFF.

V usage is TRBV18 and J usage is TRBJ1-6; 7 nucleotides align to TRBD1. V was clipped by 3 bases and J by 5 bases; unmatched bases: 7. Germline CDR1 reads KGHSH; CDR2 reads LQKENI. The CDR3 is 16 amino acids. The CDR3 nucleotides are TGTGCCAGCTCACCGAGTACAGGGGCGAATAATTCACCCCTCCACTTT. This gives the protein CASSPSTGANNSPLHF.

This clone was counted a single time. The chain employs TRBV4-1 and TRBJ2-1, with TRBD1 matching over 11 bases. The V and J ends lost 7 bases and 6 bases, in that order; junction bases with no gene match: 5. The CDR3 totals 14 residues. The germline V gene has CDR1 MGHRA and CDR2 YSYEKL. Here the CDR3 DNA reads TGCGCCAGCAACGGACAGGGGGCCCCCAATGAGCAGTTCTTC. Protein product: CASNGQGAPNEQFF.

The chain is built from TRBV6-5 and TRBJ1-1; perhaps TRBD1 as D (6 bases). The V end lost 4 bases, the J end lost 0 bases, and 9 bases lay between the germline ends. CDR3 length: 14 residues. Germline V gives CDR1 MNHEY, CDR2 SVGAGI. The CDR3 DNA reads as TGTGCCAGCAGTTTCCAGGGGCTGAACACTGAAGCTTTCTTT. Residues: CASSFQGLNTEAFF.

The V and J genes are TRBV6-1 and TRBJ2-2; 8 nucleotides match TRBD1. Unmatched junction bases numbered 18, after V lost 3 bases and J lost 6 bases. The CDR3 contains 19 residues. Germline V CDR1 and CDR2: MNHNS, SASEGT. The CDR3, as DNA: TGTGCCAGCAGTGATATGGGGACAGGACACATCTCGATGTCCGGGGAGCTGTTTTTT. It translates to CASSDMGTGHISMSGELFF.

The chain carries TRBV30 and TRBJ1-1; D call uncertain. V lost 3 bases and J 1 base, leaving 6 bases between the germline ends. CDR1 is GTSNPN and CDR2 is SVGIG in the germline V gene (reference sequence). This CDR3 has 12 residues. CDR3 protein: CAWSARNTEAFF. As DNA, the CDR3 is TGTGCCTGGAGCGCTAGGAACACTGAAGCTTTCTTT.

The CDR3 reads CASSFAGEGTIYF. CDR3 coding DNA: TGTGCCAGCAGCTTCGCCGGGGAGGGGACCATATATTTT. The J gene is TRBJ1-3, the V gene TRBV7-2; the D gene is possibly TRBD1 (5 bases). The CDR3 covers 13 residues. Germline-derived CDR1 and CDR2 are SGHTA and FQGNSA. Trimming took off 3 bases at V and 10 bases at J, with 13 bases between the two ends.

This sequence joins TRBV20-1 and TRBJ1-6; 8 bases fit TRBD1. There are 14 residues in the CDR3. Germline-derived CDR1 and CDR2 are DFQATT and SNEGSKA (reference sequence). Trimming took 3 bases from V and 10 from J; bases not matched to a gene: 8. The CDR3 coding sequence is TGCAGTGCTAGTGGATCGGACAGGGAATCACCCCTCCACTTT. It yields the protein CSASGSDRESPLHF.

This clone was picked up one time. The sample contains more than one DNA sequence encoding this CDR3. The chain's CDR3 is CASSPGTEAFF. The CDR3 DNA reads as TGTGCCAGCAGCCCGGGGACTGAAGCTTTCTTT. The V and J genes are TRBV6-5 and TRBJ1-1; no firm D call. V was pared by 6 bases and J by 5 bases, with 7 bases between. Looked up from germline, CDR1 is MNHEY and CDR2 is SVGAGI. CDR3 size: 11 residues.

This clone appeared a single time. The genes are TRBV29-1 and TRBJ1-2, with TRBD1 matching over 9 bases. This CDR3 has 12 amino acids. V dropped 7 bases and J dropped 6; count of bases not matched to a gene: 6. Germline values: CDR1 SQVTM, CDR2 ANQGSEA. This CDR3 is CSAGTGWDGYTF. Here the CDR3 DNA reads TGCAGCGCGGGGACAGGGTGGGATGGCTACACCTTC.

The gene calls are TRBV7-2 and TRBJ2-7; D may be TRBD2 (5 bases). Germline V gene data show CDR1 as SGHTA and CDR2 as FQGNSA. V lost 3 bases to trimming and J lost 3 bases, with 9 bases between them. The CDR3 sequence is 13 residues long. In DNA form, the CDR3 reads TGTGCCAGCAGCTTCTCGGGATACTACGAGCAGTACTTC. This gives the protein CASSFSGYYEQYF. The full variable domain, its missing parts supplied by reference TRBV7-2 and TRBJ2-7, is GAGVSQSPSNKVTEKGKDVELRCDPISGHTALYWYRQSLGQGLEFLIYFQGNSAPDKSGLPSDRFSAERTGGSVSTLTIQRTQQEDSAVYLCASSFSGYYEQYFGPGTRLTVT.

J is TRBJ1-2 and V is TRBV7-3, with 8 bases matching TRBD1. Germline-derived CDR1 and CDR2 are SGHTA and FQGTGA. The V segment lost 5 bases and the J segment 4 bases; nucleotides outside the gene matches: 9. The CDR3 totals 15 residues. CDR3 amino acids: CASSPRGGTGYGYTF. In nucleotides, the CDR3 is TGTGCCAGCAGCCCGAGGGGTGGGACAGGCTATGGCTACACCTTC. The whole variable domain, remainder taken from reference TRBV7-3 and TRBJ1-2, is GAGVSQTPSNKVTEKGKYVELRCDPISGHTALYWYRQSLGQGPEFLIYFQGTGAADDSGLPNDRFFAVRPEGSVSTLKIQRTERGDSAVYLCASSPRGGTGYGYTFGSGTRLTVV.

This CDR3 is CASSMGRVDTQYF. The CDR3 nucleotides read TGTGCCAGTAGTATGGGGAGGGTTGATACGCAGTATTTT. This rearrangement joins TRBV19 to TRBJ2-3, with 7 nucleotides matching TRBD2. The J segment lost 6 bases and the V segment lost 3 bases, leaving 3 bases of the junction unmatched. The CDR3 loop spans 13 amino acids. Germline-derived CDR1 and CDR2 are LNHDA and SQIVND (reference sequence).

The chain carries TRBV3-1 (or the pseudogene TRBV3-2) and TRBJ2-1; 13 positions agree with TRBD2. CDR1 and CDR2 from the germline V gene are LGHDT and YNNKEL (reference sequence). V lost 4 bases to trimming and J lost 6 bases; unmatched junction nucleotides: 6. There are 16 residues in the CDR3. The CDR3 region is CASSRLTSGGTNEQFF. The DNA of the CDR3 is TGTGCCAGCAGCCGACTGACTAGCGGGGGGACCAATGAGCAGTTCTTC.

The V call is TRBV4-3, the J call TRBJ2-7, with D maybe TRBD1 (5 bases). CDR1 LGHNA and CDR2 YSLEER come from the germline V gene. Trimming took 1 base from V and 1 from J, leaving 14 bases between them. This CDR3 has 16 residues. CDR3: CASSQVGAEQSYEQYF. The CDR3 coding sequence is TGCGCCAGCAGCCAAGTTGGGGCAGAGCAATCCTACGAGCAGTACTTC.

The J gene is TRBJ1-5, the V gene TRBV7-2, with D maybe TRBD1 (6 bases). Germline loops: CDR1 SGHTA, CDR2 FQGNSA. V lost 5 bases and J lost 5, with 10 bases in between. CDR3 length: 13 amino acids. This CDR3 reads CASSPNRDQPQHF. CDR3 nucleotide sequence: TGTGCCAGCAGCCCGAACAGGGATCAGCCCCAGCATTTT.

The V call is TRBV30, the J call TRBJ2-2, with a weak D call TRBD2 (5 bases). V lost 3 bases to trimming and J lost 8 bases, with 10 bases between them. CDR1 is GTSNPN and CDR2 is SVGIG in the germline V gene (reference sequence). The CDR3 contains 12 residues. The CDR3 sequence is CAWRSKRGELFF. CDR3 nucleotide sequence: TGTGCCTGGAGGTCTAAGCGGGGGGAGCTGTTTTTT.

The V gene is TRBV25-1, the J gene TRBJ1-4; D may be TRBD1 (5 bases). Germline CDR1 MGHDK, CDR2 SYGVNS. Trimming removed 2 bases from V and 7 bases from J, with 14 bases in between. This CDR3 spans 15 amino acids. The CDR3 DNA follows: TGTGCCAGCAGTGAAAAGTCCAGGAGGGGTGAAAAACTGTTTTTT. It codes for CASSEKSRRGEKLFF.

This rearrangement joins TRBV4-3 to TRBJ2-7; 8 bases are a match to TRBD2. CDR1 LGHNA and CDR2 YSLEER come from the germline V gene. This CDR3 comprises 16 residues. Trimming removed 1 base from V and 0 bases from J; junction bases left unmatched: 5. The CDR3 nucleotides read TGCGCCAGCAGCCAAGCAGCGGGGGCCCCCTCCTACGAGCAGTACTTC. It is translated as CASSQAAGAPSYEQYF.

The chain recombines TRBV14 with TRBJ1-2; D perhaps matches TRBD1 (5 bases). V gave up 3 bases and J gave up 5 bases, with 16 bases separating them. The CDR3 is made up of 15 amino acids. In germline, CDR1 is SGHDN, CDR2 FVKESK. CDR3 coding DNA: TGTGCCAGCAGCCATGATCGGCAGGGCCCATATGGCTACACCTTC. Translated, it gives CASSHDRQGPYGYTF.

The CDR3 bases are TGTGCCAGCAGCCCCGAGACTAGCGGAAGCACAGATACGCAGTATTTT. Amino acid sequence: CASSPETSGSTDTQYF. The chain couples TRBV7-9 to TRBJ2-3, with TRBD2 identical over 9 bases. This CDR3 comprises 16 residues. With V trimmed by 5 bases and J by 0 bases, 6 bases remained unmatched. In germline, CDR1 is SEHNR, CDR2 FQNEAQ (reference sequence).

This sequence joins TRBV12-3 or TRBV12-4 and TRBJ2-7; tentatively, D is TRBD2 (6 bases). Trimming cost V 8 bases and J 5 bases, with 16 bases left between them. The length of the CDR3 is 13 residues. The CDR3 reads CASSPGGGNEQYF. The CDR3 nucleotides are TGTGCCAGCTCCCCAGGTGGGGGGAACGAGCAGTACTTC.

The chain has TRBV6-6 and TRBJ2-3; 7 positions match TRBD2. Trimming cost V 2 bases and J 1 base; bases outside gene matches: 3. Germline V gene sequence: CDR1 MNHNY, CDR2 SVGAGI (reference sequence). This CDR3 spans 15 amino acids. The CDR3 loop is CASSYSRGGTDTQYF. CDR3 sequence (DNA): TGTGCCAGCAGTTACAGTCGGGGGGGCACAGATACGCAGTATTTT.